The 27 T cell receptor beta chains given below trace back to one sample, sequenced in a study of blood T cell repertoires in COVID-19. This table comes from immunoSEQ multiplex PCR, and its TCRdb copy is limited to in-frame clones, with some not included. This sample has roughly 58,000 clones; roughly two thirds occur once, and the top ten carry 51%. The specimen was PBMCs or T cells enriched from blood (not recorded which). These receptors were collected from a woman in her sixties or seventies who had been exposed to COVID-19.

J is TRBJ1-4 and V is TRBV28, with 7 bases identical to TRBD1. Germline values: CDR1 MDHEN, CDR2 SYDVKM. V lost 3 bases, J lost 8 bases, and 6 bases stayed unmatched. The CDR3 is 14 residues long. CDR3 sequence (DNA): TGTGCCAGCAGTTTCCAGGGGGGTTCCGAAAAACTGTTTTTT. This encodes CASSFQGGSEKLFF.

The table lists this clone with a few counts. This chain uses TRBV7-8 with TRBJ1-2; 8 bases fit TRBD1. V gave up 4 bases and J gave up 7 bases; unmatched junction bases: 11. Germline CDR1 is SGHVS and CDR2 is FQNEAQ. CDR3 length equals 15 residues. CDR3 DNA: TGTGCCAGCAGCTCAAACAGACAGGGGAGTTCTGGCTACACCTTC. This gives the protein CASSSNRQGSSGYTF.

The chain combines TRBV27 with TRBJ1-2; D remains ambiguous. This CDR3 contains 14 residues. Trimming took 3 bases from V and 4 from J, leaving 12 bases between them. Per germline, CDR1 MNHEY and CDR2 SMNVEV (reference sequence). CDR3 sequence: CASSFGRRFYGYTF. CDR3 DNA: TGTGCCAGCAGTTTTGGAAGGAGATTCTATGGCTACACCTTC.

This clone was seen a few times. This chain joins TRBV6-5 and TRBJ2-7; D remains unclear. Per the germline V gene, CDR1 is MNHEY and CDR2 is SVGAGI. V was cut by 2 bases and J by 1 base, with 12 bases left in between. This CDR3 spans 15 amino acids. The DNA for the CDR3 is TGTGCCAGCAGTTACGGCACAGTTCTTTCCTACGAGCAGTACTTC. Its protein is CASSYGTVLSYEQYF.

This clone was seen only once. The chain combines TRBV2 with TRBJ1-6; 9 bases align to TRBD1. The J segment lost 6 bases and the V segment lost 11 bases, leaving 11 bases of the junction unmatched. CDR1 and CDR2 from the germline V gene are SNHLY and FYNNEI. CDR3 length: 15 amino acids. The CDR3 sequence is CAATLSDRGNSPLHF. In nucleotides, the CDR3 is TGTGCCGCAACCCTTTCGGACAGGGGTAATTCACCCCTCCACTTT.

CDR3 in DNA: TGTGCCAGCATCCCATCCCTAGCGGGAGTTGGCGGGACCCAGTACTTC. Translated: CASIPSLAGVGGTQYF. The chain has TRBV7-2 and TRBJ2-5, with 10 positions matching TRBD2. CDR1 and CDR2 from the germline V gene are SGHTA and FQGNSA. This CDR3 region has 16 residues. Losses at the gene ends were 7 bases for V and 7 bases for J; bases not matched to a gene: 15.

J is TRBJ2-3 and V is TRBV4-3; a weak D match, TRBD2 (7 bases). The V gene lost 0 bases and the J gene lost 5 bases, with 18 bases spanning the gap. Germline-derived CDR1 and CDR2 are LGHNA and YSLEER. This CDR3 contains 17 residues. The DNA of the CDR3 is TGCGCCAGCAGCCAAGATAGGGGGGAGGGCCGAGGAGATACGCAGTATTTT. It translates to CASSQDRGEGRGDTQYF.

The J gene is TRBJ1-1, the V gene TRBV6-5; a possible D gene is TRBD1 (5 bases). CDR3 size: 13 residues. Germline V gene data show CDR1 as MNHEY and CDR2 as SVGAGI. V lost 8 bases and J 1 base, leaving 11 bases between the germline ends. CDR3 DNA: TGTGCCAGCCGTCTAACAGGGAACACTGAAGCTTTCTTT. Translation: CASRLTGNTEAFF.

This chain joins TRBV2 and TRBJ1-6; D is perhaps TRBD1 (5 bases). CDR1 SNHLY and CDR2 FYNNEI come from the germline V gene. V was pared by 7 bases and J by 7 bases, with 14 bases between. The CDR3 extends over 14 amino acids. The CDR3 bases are TGTGCCAGCATACTTGTCCGGGGGAATTCACCCCTCCACTTT. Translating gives CASILVRGNSPLHF.

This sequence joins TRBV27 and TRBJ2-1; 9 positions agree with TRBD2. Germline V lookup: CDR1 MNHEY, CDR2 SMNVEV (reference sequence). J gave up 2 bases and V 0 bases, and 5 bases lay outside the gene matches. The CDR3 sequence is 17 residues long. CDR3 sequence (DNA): TGTGCCAGCAGTTTATCATCAGCGGGAGGACCCTACAATGAGCAGTTCTTC. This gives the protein CASSLSSAGGPYNEQFF.

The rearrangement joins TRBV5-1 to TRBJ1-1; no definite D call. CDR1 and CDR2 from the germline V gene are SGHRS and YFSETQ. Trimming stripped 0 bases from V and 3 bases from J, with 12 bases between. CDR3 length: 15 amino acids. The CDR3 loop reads CASSLAAGSYTEAFF. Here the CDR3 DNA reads TGCGCCAGCAGCTTGGCGGCGGGGTCTTACACTGAAGCTTTCTTT.

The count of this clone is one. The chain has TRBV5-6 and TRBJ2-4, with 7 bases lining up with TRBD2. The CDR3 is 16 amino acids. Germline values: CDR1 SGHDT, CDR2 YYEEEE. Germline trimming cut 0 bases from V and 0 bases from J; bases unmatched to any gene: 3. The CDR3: CASSLAAGIAKNIQYF. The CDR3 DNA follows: TGTGCCAGCAGCTTGGCAGCGGGGATAGCCAAAAACATTCAGTACTTC.

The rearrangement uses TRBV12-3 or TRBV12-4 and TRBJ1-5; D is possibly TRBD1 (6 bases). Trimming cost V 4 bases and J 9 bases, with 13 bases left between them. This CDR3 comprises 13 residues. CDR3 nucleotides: TGTGCCAGCAGTTCCGACAGGCTACGGCCCCAGCATTTT. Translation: CASSSDRLRPQHF.

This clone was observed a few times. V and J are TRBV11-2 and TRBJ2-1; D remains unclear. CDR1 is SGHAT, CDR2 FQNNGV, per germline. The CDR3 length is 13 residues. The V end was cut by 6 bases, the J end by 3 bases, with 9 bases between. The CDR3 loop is CASRVDFYNEQFF. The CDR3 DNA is TGTGCCAGCAGGGTCGACTTCTACAATGAGCAGTTCTTC.

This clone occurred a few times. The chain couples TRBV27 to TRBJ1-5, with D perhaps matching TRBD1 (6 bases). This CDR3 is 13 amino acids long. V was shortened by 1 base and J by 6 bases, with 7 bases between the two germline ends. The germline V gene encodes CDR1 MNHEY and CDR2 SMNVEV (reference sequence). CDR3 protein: CASSLLGGQPQHF. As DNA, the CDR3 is TGTGCCAGCAGTTTATTAGGGGGTCAGCCCCAGCATTTT.

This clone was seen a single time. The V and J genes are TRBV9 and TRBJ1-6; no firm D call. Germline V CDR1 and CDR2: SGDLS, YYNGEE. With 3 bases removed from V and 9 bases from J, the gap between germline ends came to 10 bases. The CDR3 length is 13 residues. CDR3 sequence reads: CASSGDISSPLHF. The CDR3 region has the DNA TGTGCCAGCAGCGGAGATATTAGTTCACCCCTCCACTTT.

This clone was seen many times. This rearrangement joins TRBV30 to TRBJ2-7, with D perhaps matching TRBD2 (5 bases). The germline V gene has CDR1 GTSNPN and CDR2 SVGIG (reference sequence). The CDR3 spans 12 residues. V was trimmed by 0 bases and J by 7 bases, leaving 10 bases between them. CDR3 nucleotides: TGTGCCTGGAGTGTATACGGGGAGGAGCAGTACTTC. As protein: CAWSVYGEEQYF.

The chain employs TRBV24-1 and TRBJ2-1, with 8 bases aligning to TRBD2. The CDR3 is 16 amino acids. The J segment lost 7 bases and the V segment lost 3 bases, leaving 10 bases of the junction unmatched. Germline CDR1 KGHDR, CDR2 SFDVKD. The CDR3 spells CATSDPGTREKNEQFF. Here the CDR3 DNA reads TGTGCCACCAGTGATCCCGGGACTAGGGAGAAGAATGAGCAGTTCTTC.

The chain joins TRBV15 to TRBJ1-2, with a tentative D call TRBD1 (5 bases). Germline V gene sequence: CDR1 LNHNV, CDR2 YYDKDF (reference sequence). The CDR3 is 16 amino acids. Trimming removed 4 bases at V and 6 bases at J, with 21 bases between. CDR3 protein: CATSTGRGAQDNGYTF. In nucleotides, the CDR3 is TGTGCCACCAGCACCGGGAGGGGAGCGCAAGATAATGGCTACACCTTC.

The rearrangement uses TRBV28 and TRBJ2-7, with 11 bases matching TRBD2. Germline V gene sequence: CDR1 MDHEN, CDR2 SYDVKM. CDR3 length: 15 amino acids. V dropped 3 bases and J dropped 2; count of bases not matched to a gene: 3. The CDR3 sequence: CASSLTSGTPYEQYF. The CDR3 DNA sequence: TGTGCCAGCAGTTTGACTAGCGGGACACCCTACGAGCAGTACTTC.

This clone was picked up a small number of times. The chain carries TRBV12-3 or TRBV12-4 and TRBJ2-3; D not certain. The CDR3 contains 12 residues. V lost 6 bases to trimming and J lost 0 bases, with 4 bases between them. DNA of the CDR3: TGTGCCAGCAGGACTAGCACAGATACGCAGTATTTT. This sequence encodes CASRTSTDTQYF.

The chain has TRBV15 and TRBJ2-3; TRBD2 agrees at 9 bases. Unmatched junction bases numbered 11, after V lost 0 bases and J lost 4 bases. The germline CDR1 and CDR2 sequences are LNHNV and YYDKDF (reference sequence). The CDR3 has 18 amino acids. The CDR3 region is CATSRDPLAGPGPDTQYF. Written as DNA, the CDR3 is TGTGCCACCAGCAGAGATCCCCTAGCGGGGCCGGGCCCAGATACGCAGTATTTT. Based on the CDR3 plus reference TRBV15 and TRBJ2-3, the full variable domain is DAMVIQNPRYQVTQFGKPVTLSCSQTLNHNVMYWYQQKSSQAPKLLFHYYDKDFNNEADTPDNFQSRRPNTSFCFLDIRSPGLGDTAMYLCATSRDPLAGPGPDTQYFGPGTRLTVL.

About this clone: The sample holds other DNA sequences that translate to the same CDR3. The CDR3 loop is CASSPTGGTQYF. CDR3 DNA: TGTGCCAGCAGTCCTACAGGGGGCACGCAGTATTTT. J is TRBJ2-3 and V is TRBV27; 9 bases are a match to TRBD1. Germline trimming cut 5 bases from V and 9 bases from J; bases unmatched to any gene: 3. Germline V lookup: CDR1 MNHEY, CDR2 SMNVEV (reference sequence). The CDR3 spans 12 residues.

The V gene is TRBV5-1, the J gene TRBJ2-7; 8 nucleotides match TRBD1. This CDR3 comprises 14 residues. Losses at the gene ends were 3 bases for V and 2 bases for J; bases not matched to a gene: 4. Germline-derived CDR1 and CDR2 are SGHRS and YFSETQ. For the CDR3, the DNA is TGCGCCAGCAGCTCCGGGACAGGAGCCTACGAGCAGTACTTC. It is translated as CASSSGTGAYEQYF.

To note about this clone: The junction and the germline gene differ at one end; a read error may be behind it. The CDR3 DNA follows: TGTGCCAGTAGTATAGCTTGGGGCGAGACTCAGTACTTC. This translates into CASSIAWGETQYF. The V and J genes are TRBV19 and TRBJ2-5; D perhaps matches TRBD1 (5 bases). Germline CDR1 reads LNHDA; CDR2 reads SQIVND (reference sequence). The CDR3 consists of 13 residues.

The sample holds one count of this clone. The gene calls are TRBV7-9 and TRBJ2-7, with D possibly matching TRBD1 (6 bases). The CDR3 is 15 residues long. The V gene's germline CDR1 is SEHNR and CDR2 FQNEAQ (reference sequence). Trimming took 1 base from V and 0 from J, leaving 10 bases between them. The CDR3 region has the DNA TGTGCCAGCAGCTTAGGGGACACCTACTCCTACGAGCAGTACTTC. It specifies CASSLGDTYSYEQYF.

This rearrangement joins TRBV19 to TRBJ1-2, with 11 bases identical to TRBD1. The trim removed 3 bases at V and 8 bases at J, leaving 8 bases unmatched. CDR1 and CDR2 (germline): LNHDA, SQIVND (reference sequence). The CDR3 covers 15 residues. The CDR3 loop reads CASSILRDRGSGYTF. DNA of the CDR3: TGTGCCAGTAGTATTTTAAGGGACAGGGGGAGCGGCTACACCTTC.